The T cell receptor beta chain under discussion was sequenced for a study of cytomegalovirus exposure and HLA in healthy donors. Findings and limits, study-wide: There were reportedly fewer N-insertions in an Asian-associated ancestry cluster than the approximately 670-donor mean, in a later analysis.

Germline CDR1 and CDR2: SGHVS and FQNEAQ. CDR3 length: 17 amino acids. V shed 6 bases and J 3 bases; nucleotides not matched to a gene: 11. Details on this clone: What it binds is unknown.

60 Vbeta and 13 Jbeta primers were used in PCR. The method was immunoSEQ multiplex PCR; TCRdb's version includes in-frame clones alone and lacks a portion of them. The data contain approximately 210,000 clones, 79% of them singletons. The chain uses TRBV7-8 and TRBJ2-1; TRBD2 agrees at 10 bases. Material: PBMCs. This clonotype was obtained from a male donor in good health and CMV-seropositive. The CDR3 nucleotides read TGTGCCAGCAGTCGATCAACCGGGACTAGCGTCTACAATGAGCAGTTCTTC. Amino acids: CASSRSTGTSVYNEQFF.